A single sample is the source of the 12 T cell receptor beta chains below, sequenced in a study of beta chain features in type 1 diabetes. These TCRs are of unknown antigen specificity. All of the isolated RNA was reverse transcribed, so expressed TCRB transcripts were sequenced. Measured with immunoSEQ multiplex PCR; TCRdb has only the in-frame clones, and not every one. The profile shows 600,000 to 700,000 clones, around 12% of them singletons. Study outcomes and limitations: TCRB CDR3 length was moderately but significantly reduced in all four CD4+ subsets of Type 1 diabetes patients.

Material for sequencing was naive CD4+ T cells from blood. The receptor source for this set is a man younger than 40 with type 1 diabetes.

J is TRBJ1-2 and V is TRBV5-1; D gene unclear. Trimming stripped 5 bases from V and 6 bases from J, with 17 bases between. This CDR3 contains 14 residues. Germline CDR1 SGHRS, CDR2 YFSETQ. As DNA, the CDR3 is TGCGCCAGCAGTACTCAGGTGCCACCCGATGGCTACACCTTC. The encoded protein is CASSTQVPPDGYTF. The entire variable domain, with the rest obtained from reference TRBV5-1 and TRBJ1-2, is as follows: KAGVTQTPRYLIKTRGQQVTLSCSPISGHRSVSWYQQTPGQGLQFLFEYFSETQRNKGNFPGRFSGRQFSNSRSEMNVSTLELGDSALYLCASSTQVPPDGYTFGSGTRLTVV.

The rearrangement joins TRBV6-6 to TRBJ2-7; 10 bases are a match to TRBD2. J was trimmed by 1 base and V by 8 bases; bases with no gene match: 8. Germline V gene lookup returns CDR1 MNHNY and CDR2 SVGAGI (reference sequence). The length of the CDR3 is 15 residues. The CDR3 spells CASQSIAGGSYEQYF. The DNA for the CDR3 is TGTGCCAGCCAATCAATAGCGGGGGGATCCTACGAGCAGTACTTC.

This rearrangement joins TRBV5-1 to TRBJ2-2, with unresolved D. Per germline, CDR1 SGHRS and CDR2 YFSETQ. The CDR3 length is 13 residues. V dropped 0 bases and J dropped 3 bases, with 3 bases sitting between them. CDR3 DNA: TGCGCCAGCAGCTTGGGACACACCGGGGAGCTGTTTTTT. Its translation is CASSLGHTGELFF.

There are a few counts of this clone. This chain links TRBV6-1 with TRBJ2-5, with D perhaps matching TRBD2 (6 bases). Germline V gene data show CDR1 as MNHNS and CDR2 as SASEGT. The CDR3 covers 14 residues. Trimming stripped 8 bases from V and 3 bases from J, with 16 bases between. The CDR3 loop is CASASGVYKETQYF. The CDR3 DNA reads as TGTGCCAGCGCTTCGGGGGTGTATAAAGAGACCCAGTACTTC.

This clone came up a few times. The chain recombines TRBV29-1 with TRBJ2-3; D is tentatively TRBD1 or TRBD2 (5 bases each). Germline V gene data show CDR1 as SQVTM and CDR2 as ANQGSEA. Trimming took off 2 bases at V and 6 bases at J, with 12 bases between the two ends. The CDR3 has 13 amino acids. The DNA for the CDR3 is TGCAGCGTTGAAAAAGACTGGGGGGATACGCAGTATTTT. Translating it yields CSVEKDWGDTQYF.

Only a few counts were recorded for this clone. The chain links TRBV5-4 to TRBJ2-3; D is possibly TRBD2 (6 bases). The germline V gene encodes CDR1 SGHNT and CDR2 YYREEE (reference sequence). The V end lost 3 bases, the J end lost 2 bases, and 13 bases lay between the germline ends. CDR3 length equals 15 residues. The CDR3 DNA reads TGTGCCAGCAGCTCAGGTAGCGGTATCACAGATACGCAGTATTTT. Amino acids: CASSSGSGITDTQYF. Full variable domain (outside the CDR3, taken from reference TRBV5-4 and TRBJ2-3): ETGVTQSPTHLIKTRGQQVTLRCSSQSGHNTVSWYQQALGQGPQFIFQYYREEENGRGNFPPRFSGLQFPNYSSELNVNALELDDSALYLCASSSGSGITDTQYFGPGTRLTVL.

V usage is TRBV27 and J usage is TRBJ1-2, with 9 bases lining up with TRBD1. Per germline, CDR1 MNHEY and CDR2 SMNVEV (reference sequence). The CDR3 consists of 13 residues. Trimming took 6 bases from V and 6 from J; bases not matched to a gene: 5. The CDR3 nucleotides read TGTGCCAGCAGCCTTCGGACAGGGGATGGCTACACCTTC. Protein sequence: CASSLRTGDGYTF.

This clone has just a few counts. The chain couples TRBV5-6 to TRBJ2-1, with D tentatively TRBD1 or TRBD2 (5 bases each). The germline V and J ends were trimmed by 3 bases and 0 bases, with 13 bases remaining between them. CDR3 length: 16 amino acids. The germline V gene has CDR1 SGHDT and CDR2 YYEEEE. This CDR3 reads CASSWAGTLSYNEQFF. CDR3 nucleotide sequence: TGTGCCAGCAGCTGGGCCGGGACCCTCTCCTACAATGAGCAGTTCTTC.

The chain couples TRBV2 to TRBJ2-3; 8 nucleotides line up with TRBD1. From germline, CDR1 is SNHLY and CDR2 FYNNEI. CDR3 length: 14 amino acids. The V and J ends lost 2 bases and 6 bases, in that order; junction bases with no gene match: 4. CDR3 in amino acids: CASSEQGAGDTQYF. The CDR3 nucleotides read TGTGCCAGCAGTGAACAGGGGGCGGGGGATACGCAGTATTTT.

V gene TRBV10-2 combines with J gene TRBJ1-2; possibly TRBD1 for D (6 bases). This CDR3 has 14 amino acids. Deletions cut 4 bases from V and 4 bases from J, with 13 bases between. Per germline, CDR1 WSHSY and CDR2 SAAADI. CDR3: CASSVGGRGYGYTF. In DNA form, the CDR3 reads TGCGCCAGCAGTGTGGGTGGCAGGGGCTATGGCTACACCTTC.

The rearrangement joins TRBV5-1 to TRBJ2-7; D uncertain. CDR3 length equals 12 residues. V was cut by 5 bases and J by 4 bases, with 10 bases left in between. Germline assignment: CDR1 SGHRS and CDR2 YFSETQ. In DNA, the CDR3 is TGCGCCAGCAGGAATACTCCGTACGAGCAGTACTTC. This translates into CASRNTPYEQYF.

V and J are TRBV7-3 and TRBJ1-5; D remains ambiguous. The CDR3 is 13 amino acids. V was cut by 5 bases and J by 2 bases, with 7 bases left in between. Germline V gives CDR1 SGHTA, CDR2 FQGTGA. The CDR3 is CASSEGGNQPQHF. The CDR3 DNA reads TGTGCCAGCAGCGAGGGCGGCAATCAGCCCCAGCATTTT. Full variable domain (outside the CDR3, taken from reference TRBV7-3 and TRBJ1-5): GAGVSQTPSNKVTEKGKYVELRCDPISGHTALYWYRQSLGQGPEFLIYFQGTGAADDSGLPNDRFFAVRPEGSVSTLKIQRTERGDSAVYLCASSEGGNQPQHFGDGTRLSIL.